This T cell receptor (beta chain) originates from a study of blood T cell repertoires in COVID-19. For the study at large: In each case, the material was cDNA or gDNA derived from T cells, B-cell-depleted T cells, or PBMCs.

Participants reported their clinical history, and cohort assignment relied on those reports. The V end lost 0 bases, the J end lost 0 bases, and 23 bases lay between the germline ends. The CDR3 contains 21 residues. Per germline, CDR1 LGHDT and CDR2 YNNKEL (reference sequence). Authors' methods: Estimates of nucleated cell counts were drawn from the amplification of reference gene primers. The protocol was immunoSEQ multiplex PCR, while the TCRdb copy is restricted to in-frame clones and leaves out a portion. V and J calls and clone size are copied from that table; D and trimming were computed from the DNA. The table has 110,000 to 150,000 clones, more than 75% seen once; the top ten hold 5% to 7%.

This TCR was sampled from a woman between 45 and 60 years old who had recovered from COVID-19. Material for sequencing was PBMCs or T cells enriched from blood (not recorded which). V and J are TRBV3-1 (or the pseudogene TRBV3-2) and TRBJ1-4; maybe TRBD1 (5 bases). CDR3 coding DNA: TGTGCCAGCAGCCAAGATCTCCCGGGGCAGGAGGGAGGGGCAACTAATGAAAAACTGTTTTTT. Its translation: CASSQDLPGQEGGATNEKLFF.